This is a list of T cell receptor beta chains from one sample in a study of OX40 agonist ivuxolimab in advanced cancers. Method: immunoSEQ multiplex PCR; TCRdb's copy keeps in-frame clones and lacks some. The data show 70,000 to 95,000 clones, 88% seen once. This material consisted of CD4+ or CD8+ T cells sorted from blood, taken in a trial of the OX40 agonist ivuxolimab. The receptor set was obtained from an adult with an advanced solid tumor such as melanoma, head and neck, liver or kidney cancer. Each CDR3 is given with its conserved first and last residue. A D gene is named only where the DNA matches it firmly. Clone size appears in some rows only: once, few, many, or a class for an expanded clone.

>TRBD1|once|15|TRBV18|TRBJ1-1
TGTGCCAGCTCACCTTCCACAGGGGCGGACACTGAAGCTTTCTTT
CASSPSTGADTEAFF
>NA|NA|15|TRBV2|TRBJ1-1
TGTGCCAGCACTCCGGACAGCAGCATGAACACTGAAGCTTTCTTT
CASTPDSSMNTEAFF
>NA|NA|12|TRBV6-6|TRBJ1-1
TGTGCCAGCCGCCCGGGTGGCACTGAAGCTTTCTTT
CASRPGGTEAFF
>TRBD2|NA|15|TRBV7-8|TRBJ2-7
TGTGCCAGCAGCTTAAGGACTAGCGGGGTTTCCGAGCAGTACTTC
CASSLRTSGVSEQYF
>TRBD1|NA|17|TRBV7-9|TRBJ2-1
TGTGCCAGCAGCTCTAAGGAACGCGGACAGGTTTACAATGAGCAGTTCTTC
CASSSKERGQVYNEQFF
>TRBD1|NA|15|TRBV10-3|TRBJ2-5
TGTGCCATCAGTGAGGAACAGGGGGCTGGTGAGACCCAGTACTTC
CAISEEQGAGETQYF
>NA|NA|14|TRBV15|TRBJ2-1
TGTGCCACCGGATCGGCCGCGGCCTACAATGAGCAGTTCTTC
CATGSAAAYNEQFF
>NA|NA|14|TRBV28|TRBJ2-5
TGTGCCAGCAGTTTATGGGGCGGCAAAGAGACCCAGTACTTC
CASSLWGGKETQYF
>NA|once|13|TRBV28|TRBJ2-2
TGTGCCAGCACCTCCATTAGGGGCGGGGAGCTGTTTTTT
CASTSIRGGELFF
>NA|NA|15|TRBV7-2|TRBJ1-2
TGTGCCAGCAGCCCGCGGGACTTTAGAGGATATGGCTACACCTTC
CASSPRDFRGYGYTF
>NA|NA|14|TRBV5-4|TRBJ1-1
TGTGCCAGCAGCTCCACCGGGGAGAACACTGAAGCTTTCTTT
CASSSTGENTEAFF
>TRBD2|NA|17|TRBV11-3|TRBJ2-1
TGTGCCAGCAGCCCCAATAGGGGACTAGCGGGAGGTGATGAGCAGTTCTTC
CASSPNRGLAGGDEQFF
>NA|once|13|TRBV6-6|TRBJ2-1
TGTGCCAGCAGTTACGACCCCGGGAATGAGCAGTTCTTC
CASSYDPGNEQFF
>NA|NA|15|TRBV9|TRBJ1-4
TGTGCCAGCAGCGTCCCCGGGGGGGGGAATGAAAAACTGTTTTTT
CASSVPGGGNEKLFF
>NA|NA|15|TRBV11-2|TRBJ2-6
TGTGCCAGCAGATACACGGGAACTGGGGCCAACGTCCTGACTTTC
CASRYTGTGANVLTF
>NA|NA|15|TRBV30|TRBJ2-7
TGTGCCTGGAGTGGATCCCTGGCAGGTTCCTACGAGCAGTACTTC
CAWSGSLAGSYEQYF
>TRBD1|NA|16|TRBV15|TRBJ2-3
TGTGCCACCAGCAAAAAGGGACAGGGGTCTGGAGATACGCAGTATTTT
CATSKKGQGSGDTQYF
>TRBD1|NA|12|TRBV28|TRBJ1-2
TGTGCCAGCAGTTTAGGGACAGGTGGCTACACCTTC
CASSLGTGGYTF